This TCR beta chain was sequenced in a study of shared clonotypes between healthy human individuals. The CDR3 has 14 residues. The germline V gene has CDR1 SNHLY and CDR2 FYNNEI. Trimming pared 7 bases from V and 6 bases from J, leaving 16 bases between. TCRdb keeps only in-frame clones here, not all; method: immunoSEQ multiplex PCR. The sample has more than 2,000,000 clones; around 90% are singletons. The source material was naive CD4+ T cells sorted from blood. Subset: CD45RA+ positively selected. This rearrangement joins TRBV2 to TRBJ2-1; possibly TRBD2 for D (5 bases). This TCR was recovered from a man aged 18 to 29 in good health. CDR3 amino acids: CASKLSEGSNEQFF. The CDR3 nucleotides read TGTGCCAGCAAACTTAGCGAGGGCAGCAATGAGCAGTTCTTC.